The rows below give T cell receptor beta chains drawn from one sample of a study of identical twins. MiXCR was run by TCRdb on the 5' RACE reads, yielding one entry per CDR3 protein. The sample has some 1,700,000 distinct CDR3 sequences; 32% are singletons. The sequenced sample consisted of cord blood. The receptors derive from a newborn girl in good health. CDR3s include the opening cysteine and the closing phenylalanine or tryptophan. D genes are given only for firm matches. Clone size appears in some rows only: once, few, many, or a class for an expanded clone.

TRBV6-1	TRBJ2-7	NA	once	CASSEEGFYEQYF	TGTGCCAGCAGTGAAGAGGGTTTTTACGAGCAGTACTTC
TRBV2	TRBJ1-1	TRBD1	NA	CASRHRGRPEAFF	TGTGCCAGCAGACACAGGGGGCGGCCTGAAGCTTTCTTT
TRBV6-1	TRBJ1-1	NA	NA	CASRRGANGNTEAFF	TGTGCCAGCAGGCGGGGGGCGAATGGCAACACTGAAGCTTTCTTT
TRBV28	TRBJ2-7	NA	few	CASSYTRASYEQYF	TGTGCCAGCAGTTACACCAGGGCCTCCTACGAGCAGTACTTC
TRBV27	TRBJ1-2	NA	few	CASSPGIGLFYGYTF	TGTGCCAGCAGTCCCGGTATAGGTTTGTTCTATGGCTACACCTTC
TRBV9	TRBJ2-2	TRBD1	few	CASSPRQGTTGELFF	TGTGCCAGCAGCCCACGACAGGGGACCACCGGGGAGCTGTTTTTT
TRBV7-2	TRBJ2-2	NA	few	CASSFAAGKNTGELFF	TGTGCCAGCAGCTTCGCGGCAGGGAAGAACACCGGGGAGCTGTTTTTT
TRBV20-1	TRBJ2-7	NA	NA	CSASRSGLLSYEQYF	TGCAGTGCTAGTAGGAGCGGCTTACTCTCCTACGAGCAGTACTTC
TRBV28	TRBJ2-1	NA	NA	CASSLVTGEDEQFF	TGTGCCAGCAGTTTAGTTACGGGAGAAGATGAGCAGTTCTTC
TRBV7-2	TRBJ2-7	TRBD2	NA	CASSWMTSSYNEQYF	TGTGCCAGCAGCTGGATGACTAGCTCCTACAATGAGCAGTACTTC
TRBV20-1	TRBJ2-7	TRBD2	few	CSAREPLPGTRVVEQYF	TGCAGTGCTAGAGAGCCCCTTCCCGGGACTAGGGTGGTCGAGCAGTACTTC
TRBV28	TRBJ1-4	NA	few	CASSLRGADEKLFF	TGTGCCAGCAGTTTACGGGGGGCAGACGAAAAACTGTTTTTT
TRBV20-1	TRBJ2-7	NA	many	CSASPILGSAKYEQYF	TGCAGTGCTAGCCCTATTCTGGGGTCTGCTAAATACGAGCAGTACTTC
TRBV20-1	TRBJ1-4	TRBD1	NA	CSAPNRGLNEKLFF	TGCAGTGCACCGAACAGGGGGCTTAATGAAAAACTGTTTTTT
TRBV9	TRBJ2-1	NA	few	CASSQTWERFF	TGTGCCAGCAGCCAGACATGGGAGCGGTTCTTC
TRBV7-2	TRBJ1-6	NA	NA	CASSLSNNLYNSPLHF	TGTGCCAGCAGCTTATCAAATAATCTCTATAATTCACCCCTCCACTTT
TRBV20-1	TRBJ2-1	NA	NA	CSAREPGGSYNEQFF	TGCAGTGCTAGAGAACCCGGGGGATCCTACAATGAGCAGTTCTTC
TRBV6-1	TRBJ2-7	TRBD1	NA	CASSAGTGNEQYF	TGTGCCAGCAGTGCCGGGACAGGGAACGAGCAGTACTTC
TRBV5-1	TRBJ1-1	NA	NA	CASSFWGAMNTEAFF	TGCGCCAGCAGCTTCTGGGGGGCGATGAACACTGAAGCTTTCTTT
TRBV12-3/TRBV12-4	TRBJ2-1	TRBD2	few	CASRPIAGGPNEQFF	TGTGCCAGCAGACCCATAGCGGGAGGGCCCAATGAGCAGTTCTTC
TRBV29-1	TRBJ1-2	NA	many	CSVDPWPANYGYTF	TGCAGCGTTGATCCGTGGCCGGCGAACTATGGCTACACCTTC
TRBV9	TRBJ2-3	TRBD2	NA	CASSARTSGSKSTDTQYF	TGTGCCAGCAGCGCCCGGACTAGCGGGAGTAAGAGCACAGATACGCAGTATTTT
TRBV2	TRBJ2-5	NA	few	CASSAGGSETQYF	TGTGCCAGCAGTGCCGGGGGATCGGAGACCCAGTACTTC
TRBV6-6	TRBJ1-6	TRBD1	NA	CASSYRQGVYNSPLHF	TGTGCCAGCAGTTACCGACAGGGGGTTTATAATTCACCCCTCCACTTT
TRBV18	TRBJ2-1	NA	NA	CASSPTVWALAASRNEQFF	TGTGCCAGCTCACCTACCGTTTGGGCTTTAGCGGCCTCGAGGAATGAGCAGTTCTTC
TRBV7-9	TRBJ1-4	NA	NA	CASSSRAATNEKLFF	TGTGCCAGCAGCTCCCGGGCAGCAACTAATGAAAAACTGTTTTTT
TRBV10-3	TRBJ1-2	NA	many	CAIGFRDNYGYTF	TGTGCCATCGGTTTCCGGGATAACTATGGCTACACCTTC
TRBV2	TRBJ2-3	TRBD2	few	CASNLAGVLDTQYF	TGTGCCAGCAACTTAGCGGGAGTGTTAGATACGCAGTATTTT
TRBV7-6	TRBJ2-5	NA	NA	CASSLALRGATKFKETQYF	TGTGCCAGCAGCTTAGCGCTGAGGGGGGCTACGAAATTTAAAGAGACCCAGTACTTC
TRBV30	TRBJ2-1	NA	NA	CAWSRLAYSEQFF	TGTGCCTGGAGTAGGCTGGCTTACAGTGAGCAGTTCTTC
TRBV2	TRBJ1-5	TRBD1	NA	CASNPMTGDSNQPQHF	TGTGCCAGCAACCCAATGACAGGGGATAGCAATCAGCCCCAGCATTTT
TRBV6-1	TRBJ2-7	TRBD2	NA	CASSERGLATTYEQYF	TGTGCCAGCAGTGAAAGGGGACTAGCGACTACCTACGAGCAGTACTTC
TRBV28	TRBJ1-6	TRBD1	few	CASSFPDRANSPLHF	TGTGCCAGCAGTTTTCCGGACAGGGCTAATTCACCCCTCCACTTT
TRBV20-1	TRBJ2-3	TRBD2	once	CSANGRTSGSTDMQYF	TGCAGTGCTAACGGAAGGACTAGCGGGAGCACAGATATGCAGTATTTT
TRBV6-6	TRBJ2-2	NA	NA	CASSSGSRTGELFF	TGTGCCAGCAGTAGTGGGAGTCGTACCGGGGAGCTGTTTTTT
TRBV10-3	TRBJ2-5	TRBD2	NA	CAISETSGSGKETQYF	TGTGCCATCAGCGAGACTAGCGGGAGTGGGAAAGAGACCCAGTACTTC
TRBV7-2	TRBJ2-4	TRBD2	few	CASTKTSGLAKNIQYF	TGTGCCAGCACCAAAACTAGCGGGCTAGCCAAAAACATTCAGTACTTC
TRBV10-3	TRBJ1-2	NA	NA	CAISDRFYGYTF	TGTGCCATCAGTGACAGATTCTATGGCTACACCTTC
TRBV7-9	TRBJ2-3	NA	few	CASSLASIVTDTQYF	TGTGCCAGCAGCTTAGCGTCAATTGTCACAGATACGCAGTATTTT
TRBV20-1	TRBJ2-7	TRBD2	few	CSARPLGGYEQYF	TGCAGTGCTAGACCTCTGGGAGGGTACGAGCAGTACTTC
TRBV14	TRBJ2-4	NA	few	CASSQVLTNQAKNIQYF	TGTGCCAGCAGCCAAGTGCTGACTAATCAAGCCAAAAACATTCAGTACTTC
TRBV19	TRBJ1-5	NA	NA	CASTRQYISNQPQHF	TGTGCCAGCACTCGACAATACATTAGCAATCAGCCCCAGCATTTT
TRBV6-5	TRBJ1-5	NA	NA	CASSKWVDQPQHF	TGTGCCAGCAGCAAATGGGTAGATCAGCCCCAGCATTTT
TRBV7-2	TRBJ1-4	TRBD1	NA	CASGFSGGVAANEKLFF	TGTGCCAGCGGCTTCTCAGGGGGGGTAGCCGCTAATGAAAAACTGTTTTTT
TRBV29-1	TRBJ2-2	NA	few	CSVTVGLGFANTGELFF	TGCAGCGTTACTGTGGGACTTGGGTTTGCGAACACCGGGGAGCTGTTTTTT
TRBV20-1	TRBJ1-6	TRBD1	few	CSASSDRDNSPLHF	TGCAGTGCTAGTTCCGACAGGGATAATTCACCCCTCCACTTT
TRBV14	TRBJ1-1	TRBD1	NA	CASSQDGTGGRTEAFF	TGTGCCAGCAGCCAAGACGGGACAGGGGGTAGGACTGAAGCTTTCTTT
TRBV12-3/TRBV12-4	TRBJ2-1	TRBD1	NA	CASSLPGQGRGEQFF	TGTGCCAGCAGTCTCCCGGGACAGGGAAGGGGTGAGCAGTTCTTC
TRBV27	TRBJ1-2	NA	few	CASSLYSAGADYGYTF	TGTGCCAGCAGTTTATATTCCGCAGGGGCGGACTATGGCTACACCTTC
TRBV4-1	TRBJ1-1	NA	NA	CASSSPHSERNTEAFF	TGCGCCAGCAGCTCCCCCCACTCTGAAAGGAACACTGAAGCTTTCTTT